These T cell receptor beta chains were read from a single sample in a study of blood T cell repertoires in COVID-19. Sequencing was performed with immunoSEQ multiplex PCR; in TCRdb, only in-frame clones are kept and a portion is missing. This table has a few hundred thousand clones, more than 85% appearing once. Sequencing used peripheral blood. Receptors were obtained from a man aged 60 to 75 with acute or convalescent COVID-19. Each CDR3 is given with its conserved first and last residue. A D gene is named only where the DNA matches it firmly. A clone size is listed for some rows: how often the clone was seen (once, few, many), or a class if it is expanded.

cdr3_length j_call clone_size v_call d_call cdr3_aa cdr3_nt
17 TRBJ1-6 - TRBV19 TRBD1 CATHPRTGGSYNSPLHF TGTGCCACCCATCCCAGGACAGGGGGTTCCTATAATTCACCCCTCCACTTT
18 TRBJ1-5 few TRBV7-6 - CASSPGGGGKGSNQPQHF TGTGCCAGCAGCCCCGGGGGAGGGGGAAAGGGGAGCAATCAGCCCCAGCATTTT
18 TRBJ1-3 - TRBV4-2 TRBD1 CASSQAQGAAGSGNTIYF TGTGCCAGCAGCCAAGCCCAGGGGGCGGCCGGCTCTGGAAACACCATATATTTT
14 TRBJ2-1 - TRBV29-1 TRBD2 CSVGFRGGPNEQFF TGCAGCGTTGGGTTCCGGGGGGGACCCAATGAGCAGTTCTTC
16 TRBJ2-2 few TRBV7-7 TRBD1 CASSRAGGVNTGELFF TGTGCCAGCAGTCGTGCAGGGGGCGTGAACACCGGGGAGCTGTTTTTT
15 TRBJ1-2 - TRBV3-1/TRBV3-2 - CASSQDGGALYGYTF TGTGCCAGCAGCCAAGATGGTGGGGCCCTCTATGGCTACACCTTC
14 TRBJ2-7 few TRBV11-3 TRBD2 CASSPSGGKYEQYF TGTGCCAGCAGCCCTAGCGGGGGAAAGTACGAGCAGTACTTC
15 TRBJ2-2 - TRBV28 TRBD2 CASSFGGVYTGELFF TGTGCCAGCAGTTTTGGGGGGGTCTACACCGGGGAGCTGTTTTTT
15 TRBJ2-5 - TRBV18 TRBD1 CASSPDRGPQETQYF TGTGCCAGCTCACCAGACAGGGGGCCCCAAGAGACCCAGTACTTC
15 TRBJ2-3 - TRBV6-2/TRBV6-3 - CASSYSGPPGDTQYF TGTGCCAGCAGTTATTCCGGGCCTCCGGGGGATACGCAGTATTTT
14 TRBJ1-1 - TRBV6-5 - CAAAKGVWNTEAFF TGTGCCGCGGCGAAGGGGGTGTGGAACACTGAAGCTTTCTTT
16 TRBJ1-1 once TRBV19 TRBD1 CASNLPGQAGGTEAFF TGTGCCAGTAACCTACCCGGACAGGCTGGAGGCACTGAAGCTTTCTTT
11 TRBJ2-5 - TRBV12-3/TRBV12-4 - CASSQGGSQYF TGTGCCAGCAGCCAAGGGGGAAGCCAGTACTTC
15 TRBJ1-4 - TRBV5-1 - CASSLAGFANEKLFF TGCGCCAGCAGCTTGGCTGGCTTTGCTAATGAAAAACTGTTTTTT
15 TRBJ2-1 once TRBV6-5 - CASSLGAGQSSEQFF TGTGCCAGCAGTTTAGGGGCAGGCCAGTCCAGTGAGCAGTTCTTC
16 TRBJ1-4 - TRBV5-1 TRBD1 CASSLASGTANEKLFF TGCGCCAGCAGCTTGGCCTCAGGGACAGCTAATGAAAAACTGTTTTTT
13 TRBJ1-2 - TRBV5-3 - CARSGGSNYGYTF TGTGCCAGAAGCGGGGGCTCTAACTATGGCTACACCTTC
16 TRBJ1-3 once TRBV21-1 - CASSKGHPGSGNTIYF TGTGCCAGCAGCAAAGGACATCCAGGGTCTGGAAACACCATATATTTT
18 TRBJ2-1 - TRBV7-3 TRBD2 CASSLNPPLAGGLFEQFF TGTGCCAGCAGCTTAAACCCCCCCCTAGCGGGGGGGCTGTTTGAGCAGTTCTTC
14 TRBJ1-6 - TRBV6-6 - CASSYRDTNSPLHF TGTGCCAGCAGTTACCGGGACACAAATTCACCCCTCCACTTT
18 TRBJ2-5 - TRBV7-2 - CASSPGGAGGRLRVTQYF TGTGCCAGCAGCCCCGGGGGGGCAGGGGGGCGACTAAGAGTGACCCAGTACTTC
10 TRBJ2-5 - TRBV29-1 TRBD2 CSSGGETQYF TGCAGCAGCGGGGGAGAGACCCAGTACTTC
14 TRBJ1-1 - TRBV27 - CASSDPQRGTEAFF TGTGCCAGCAGTGACCCACAAAGAGGAACTGAAGCTTTCTTT
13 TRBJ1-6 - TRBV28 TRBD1 CASRGTGLSPLHF TGTGCCAGCAGGGGGACAGGTCTCTCACCCCTCCACTTT
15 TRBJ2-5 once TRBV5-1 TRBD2 CASSLVAGAEETQYF TGCGCCAGCAGCTTGGTAGCGGGGGCGGAAGAGACCCAGTACTTC
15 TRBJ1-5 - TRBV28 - CASSTSGGILGPQHF TGTGCCAGCAGTACGTCCGGGGGGATCCTAGGACCCCAGCATTTT
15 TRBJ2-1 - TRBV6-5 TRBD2 CASSSRGDRVNEQFF TGTGCCAGCAGTTCCCGGGGGGACCGAGTCAATGAGCAGTTCTTC
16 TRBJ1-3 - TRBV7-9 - CASSWDTLPSGNTIYF TGTGCCAGCAGCTGGGACACCCTACCCTCTGGAAACACCATATATTTT
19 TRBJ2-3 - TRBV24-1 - CATSDFGGAKRGSTDTQYF TGTGCCACCAGTGACTTTGGGGGGGCGAAGCGGGGTAGCACAGATACGCAGTATTTT
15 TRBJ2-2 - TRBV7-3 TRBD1 CASSPGTGSTGELFF TGTGCCAGCAGCCCCGGGACAGGTTCCACCGGGGAGCTGTTTTTT
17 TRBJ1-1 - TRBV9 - CASSPRQPGFGDTEAFF TGTGCCAGCAGCCCGCGACAACCTGGGTTCGGCGACACTGAAGCTTTCTTT
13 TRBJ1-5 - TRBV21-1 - CASSSAAGQPQHF TGTGCCAGCAGCAGCGCAGCGGGACAGCCCCAGCATTTT
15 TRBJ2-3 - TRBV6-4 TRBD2 CASSVISGGQGTQYF TGTGCCAGCAGCGTCATTAGCGGGGGGCAGGGGACGCAGTATTTT
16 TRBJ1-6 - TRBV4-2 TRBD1 CASSQVGGGTNSPLHF TGTGCCAGCAGCCAAGTAGGGGGCGGCACCAATTCACCCCTCCACTTT
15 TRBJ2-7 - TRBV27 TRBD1 CASSVMGQGAREQYF TGTGCCAGCAGTGTCATGGGACAGGGGGCGAGGGAGCAGTACTTC
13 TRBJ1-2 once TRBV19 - CASSIAGAHGYTF TGTGCCAGTAGTATTGCAGGGGCCCATGGCTACACCTTC